The 17 T cell receptor beta chains given below trace back to one sample, sequenced in a study of T cells in Graves' hyperthyroidism and ophthalmopathy. Amplified TCR beta CDR3 regions came from RNA transcripts. The primer set for the first-round RT-PCR of the TCR CDR3 was HTBI. TCRdb re-derived calls from the multiplex PCR reads in MiXCR, one entry per CDR3 protein. The table lists about 330,000 distinct CDR3 sequences, around 15% of them singletons. Specimen: blood. The receptor source for this set is a woman aged 35 to 49 with Graves' ophthalmopathy.

This clonotype was observed at least ten times. V usage is TRBV6-1 and J usage is TRBJ2-3; TRBD1 or TRBD2 may be the D gene (5 bases each). Germline-derived CDR1 and CDR2 are MNHNS and SASEGT. Trimming shortened V by 10 bases and J by 7 bases, and 24 bases separated the two germline ends. The CDR3 sequence is 15 residues long. CDR3 loop: CATVVAGTEFYTQYF. The DNA for the CDR3 is TGTGCCACCGTAGTAGCCGGGACCGAATTTTATACGCAGTATTTT.

This clonotype appeared many times. The chain uses TRBV4-2 and TRBJ2-2, with unresolved D. This CDR3 spans 14 amino acids. CDR1 and CDR2 from the germline V gene are LGHNA and YNFKEQ. Between the trimmed V and J ends, which lost 3 bases and 3 bases, there was a span of 8 bases. Here the CDR3 reads CASSQDEDTGELFF. The CDR3 DNA sequence: TGTGCCAGCAGCCAGGATGAGGACACCGGGGAGCTGTTTTTT.

This clonotype was seen repeatedly, ten times or more. This CDR3 reads CASSPLAGGQFF. For the CDR3, the DNA is TGTGCCAGCAGTCCCCTAGCGGGAGGGCAGTTCTTC. This chain links TRBV6-1 with TRBJ2-1, with TRBD2 matching over 11 bases. CDR3 length: 12 amino acids. Germline V gives CDR1 MNHNS, CDR2 SASEGT. With V trimmed by 5 bases and J by 12 bases, 3 bases remained unmatched.

The table lists this clonotype with many counts. The rearrangement joins TRBV5-1 to TRBJ1-1; TRBD1 matches at 9 bases. V dropped 5 bases and J dropped 5; count of bases not matched to a gene: 4. This CDR3 is 13 amino acids long. Germline V lookup: CDR1 SGHRS, CDR2 YFSETQ. The CDR3 region has the DNA TGCGCCAGCAGGGCGACAGGGGGGACTGAAGCTTTCTTT. This codes for CASRATGGTEAFF.

There are many counts of this clonotype. The J gene is TRBJ1-2, the V gene TRBV7-9; no definite D call. CDR1 and CDR2 from the germline V gene are SEHNR and FQNEAQ (reference sequence). This CDR3 contains 14 residues. V lost 4 bases and J 3 bases, leaving 12 bases between the germline ends. CDR3 region: CASSYESTYYGYTF. The CDR3 bases are TGTGCCAGCAGCTACGAGAGCACTTACTATGGCTACACCTTC.

The sample holds many counts of this clonotype. The gene calls are TRBV12-3 or TRBV12-4 and TRBJ2-7; 7 positions match TRBD1. The CDR3 length is 16 residues. With V trimmed by 6 bases and J by 1 base, 12 bases remained unmatched. For the CDR3, the DNA is TGTGCCAGCAGCCTATACCCCGCGGACAGGTCCTACGAGCAGTACTTC. Its translation is CASSLYPADRSYEQYF.

This clonotype was counted many times. The genes are TRBV6-1 and TRBJ1-1; D is perhaps TRBD1 (6 bases). Germline CDR1 and CDR2: MNHNS and SASEGT. V was shortened by 6 bases and J by 2 bases, with 13 bases between the two germline ends. This CDR3 region has 14 residues. The DNA of the CDR3 is TGTGCCAGCAGCAACAGGGTCCACAACACTGAAGCTTTCTTT. It yields the protein CASSNRVHNTEAFF.

Ten or more counts support this clonotype. The genes are TRBV20-1 and TRBJ2-7; D is possibly TRBD1 (5 bases). V gave up 1 base and J gave up 7 bases, with 11 bases separating them. The CDR3 is 12 amino acids. Per the germline V gene, CDR1 is DFQATT and CDR2 is SNEGSKA (reference sequence). As DNA, the CDR3 is TGCAGTGCTAGAGTCGCCCAGGGAGAGCAGTACTTC. As protein: CSARVAQGEQYF.

This clonotype was observed at least ten times. The CDR3 DNA reads as TGTGCCAGCAGCTTAACCCGGGGGGCGAACACTGAAGCTTTCTTT. The encoded protein is CASSLTRGANTEAFF. The chain combines TRBV11-2 with TRBJ1-1, with D possibly TRBD1 on 6 matching bases. Germline V CDR1 and CDR2: SGHAT, FQNNGV. CDR3 length: 15 amino acids. V gave up 2 bases and J gave up 1 base, with 11 bases separating them.

Ten or more counts support this clonotype. The chain is built from TRBV10-3 and TRBJ2-7; tentatively, D is TRBD2 (5 bases). The CDR3 has 15 amino acids. Germline-derived CDR1 and CDR2 are ENHRY and SYGVKD. V lost 0 bases to trimming and J lost 10 bases, with 19 bases between them. In DNA, the CDR3 is TGTGCCATCAGTGAGTCGTCGAGGGAATCTCCAAAACAGTACTTC. This translates into CAISESSRESPKQYF.

This clonotype was seen more than once but under ten times. A much larger clonotype is one base distant, so this may be a read error. The genes are TRBV2 and TRBJ1-4, with D unresolved. V lost 8 bases and J 0 bases, leaving 10 bases between the germline ends. This CDR3 spans 14 amino acids. The germline CDR1 and CDR2 sequences are SNHLY and FYNNEI. The CDR3 nucleotides are TGTGCCAGCGGAGACGATGCAACTAATGAAAAACTGTTTTTT. Its translation is CASGDDATNEKLFF.

The sample holds many counts of this clonotype. CDR3 sequence: CASSLGSGRGGRLAKNIQYF. In DNA form, the CDR3 reads TGTGCCAGCAGCTTAGGGTCGGGGCGGGGGGGAAGACTAGCCAAAAACATTCAGTACTTC. The rearrangement joins TRBV7-2 to TRBJ2-4; 9 bases align to TRBD2. From germline, CDR1 is SGHTA and CDR2 FQGNSA. Trimming cost V 1 base and J 0 bases; bases outside gene matches: 13. This CDR3 has 20 amino acids.

This clonotype has ten or more counts. The J gene is TRBJ2-1, the V gene TRBV7-8; 8 positions agree with TRBD2. Losses at the gene ends were 6 bases for V and 10 bases for J; bases not matched to a gene: 11. The CDR3 extends over 14 amino acids. The V gene's germline CDR1 is SGHVS and CDR2 FQNEAQ. The CDR3 protein is CASRKNRLAGEQFF. The CDR3, as DNA: TGTGCCAGCAGAAAGAACCGGTTAGCGGGGGAGCAGTTCTTC.

This clonotype was observed a few times. The J gene is TRBJ2-2, the V gene TRBV19; 15 nucleotides match TRBD2. With 5 bases clipped from V and 6 bases from J, the junction kept 10 bases outside the gene matches. The CDR3 runs to 18 residues. Germline-derived CDR1 and CDR2 are LNHDA and SQIVND (reference sequence). The CDR3 sequence is CASSPTGLAGGRSGELFF. CDR3 nucleotides: TGTGCCAGTAGTCCGACGGGACTAGCGGGGGGAAGATCCGGGGAGCTGTTTTTT. Full variable domain (rest looked up from reference TRBV19 and TRBJ2-2): DGGITQSPKYLFRKEGQNVTLSCEQNLNHDAMYWYRQDPGQGLRLIYYSQIVNDFQKGDIAEGYSVSREKKESFPLTVTSAQKNPTAFYLCASSPTGLAGGRSGELFFGEGSRLTVL.

CDR3 residues: CASSPTGALGNTIYF. The DNA of the CDR3 is TGTGCCAGCTCACCGACGGGCGCCCTGGGAAACACCATATATTTT. The chain uses TRBV18 and TRBJ1-3; no reliable D call. This CDR3 is built from 15 residues. The germline V gene encodes CDR1 KGHSH and CDR2 LQKENI. With 3 bases removed from V and 4 bases from J, the gap between germline ends came to 13 bases.

About this clonotype itself: The CDR3 does not close with the conserved phenylalanine or tryptophan, likely indicating a read error. The chain employs TRBV7-9 and TRBJ1-2; 7 bases are shared with TRBD1. The CDR3 runs 16 residues. Losses at the gene ends were 5 bases for V and 7 bases for J; bases not matched to a gene: 16. Germline CDR1 is SEHNR and CDR2 is FQNEAQ (reference sequence). The DNA of the CDR3 is TGTGCCAGCAGCCCTCAGGGGGGCCGGTCGACCTTTGGCTACACCGTC. It translates to CASSPQGGRSTFGYTV.

This clonotype was picked up many times. The gene calls are TRBV6-1 and TRBJ2-7; TRBD1 matches 10 bases. Germline assignment: CDR1 MNHNS and CDR2 SASEGT. Trimming removed 6 bases from V and 4 bases from J; junction bases left unmatched: 9. The CDR3 has 15 residues. CDR3 sequence (DNA): TGTGCCAGCAGGGAACTGGGACAGGGGCGGTACGAGCAGTACTTC. It translates to CASRELGQGRYEQYF.